The next 7 T cell receptor beta chains were all read from a single sample in a study of T cell repertoires in cytomegalovirus infection. One entry per CDR3 protein results from TCRdb running MiXCR on the reads. The repertoire holds approximately 400,000 distinct CDR3 sequences, with roughly 30% as singletons. The sequencing sample was made of PBMCs. The source of these receptors is a human donor in good health (CMV status not recorded). Some clones in this sample may be carry-over from other donors' samples.

This clonotype showed up many times. The chain combines TRBV7-2 with TRBJ2-1; 12 nucleotides align to TRBD2. Germline CDR1 and CDR2: SGHTA and FQGNSA. Trimming at V came to 5 bases and at J to 2 bases, leaving 13 bases not matched to a gene. CDR3 length: 19 amino acids. CDR3 DNA: TGTGCCAGCAGCCTTAGAACAACGACTAGCGGGGGAGCCTACAATGAGCAGTTCTTC. Its protein is CASSLRTTTSGGAYNEQFF.

The V gene is TRBV20-1, the J gene TRBJ2-5, with D possibly matching TRBD2 (6 bases). The CDR3 contains 13 residues. Trimming stripped 3 bases from V and 5 bases from J, with 13 bases between. Per the germline V gene, CDR1 is DFQATT and CDR2 is SNEGSKA (reference sequence). For the CDR3, the DNA is TGCAGTGCTAGCGAGGTGGCGGGGGAGACCCAGTACTTC. It yields the protein CSASEVAGETQYF.

The chain carries TRBV7-6 and TRBJ1-1; a weak D match, TRBD1 (6 bases). Trimming removed 2 bases from V and 0 bases from J, with 16 bases in between. Germline V lookup: CDR1 SGHVS, CDR2 FNYEAQ. This CDR3 has 17 amino acids. The CDR3 bases are TGTGCCAGCAGCTTAAGGTACCAGGGGTCGGTGAACACTGAAGCTTTCTTT. It yields the protein CASSLRYQGSVNTEAFF.

This chain links TRBV4-3 with TRBJ2-3; no firm D call. This CDR3 is 14 amino acids long. With 1 base removed from V and 2 bases from J, the gap between germline ends came to 7 bases. The germline gives CDR1 LGHNA, CDR2 YSLEER. The CDR3 coding sequence is TGCGCCAGCAGCCAAGCGGGTCTCACAGATACGCAGTATTTT. Protein sequence: CASSQAGLTDTQYF.

The table lists this clonotype with many counts. The DNA of the CDR3 is TGTGCCAGCAGCTCTGGTTCAGGGGAGACCCAGTACTTC. This encodes CASSSGSGETQYF. This chain links TRBV7-9 with TRBJ2-5, with D perhaps TRBD1 (5 bases). Germline V gives CDR1 SEHNR, CDR2 FQNEAQ (reference sequence). CDR3 length: 13 residues. V gave up 4 bases and J gave up 5 bases, with 11 bases separating them.

This clonotype was counted a few times. V gene TRBV7-2 combines with J gene TRBJ2-2; weak D call: TRBD2 (5 bases). The CDR3 consists of 15 residues. Per the germline V gene, CDR1 is SGHTA and CDR2 is FQGNSA. V lost 3 bases to trimming and J lost 4 bases, with 12 bases between them. Here the CDR3 DNA reads TGTGCCAGCAGCTTCCTAGCCCGAGGCACCGGGGAGCTGTTTTTT. It encodes CASSFLARGTGELFF.

In its sample, this clonotype was seen a few times. This chain's CDR3 is CASSETRGGHYGYTF. The CDR3 DNA is TGTGCCAGCAGTGAGACCCGAGGGGGCCACTATGGCTACACCTTC. This chain connects TRBV25-1 to TRBJ1-2, with 7 bases matching TRBD1. This CDR3 comprises 15 residues. V lost 3 bases, J lost 3 bases, and 7 bases stayed unmatched. CDR1 and CDR2 from the germline V gene are MGHDK and SYGVNS.